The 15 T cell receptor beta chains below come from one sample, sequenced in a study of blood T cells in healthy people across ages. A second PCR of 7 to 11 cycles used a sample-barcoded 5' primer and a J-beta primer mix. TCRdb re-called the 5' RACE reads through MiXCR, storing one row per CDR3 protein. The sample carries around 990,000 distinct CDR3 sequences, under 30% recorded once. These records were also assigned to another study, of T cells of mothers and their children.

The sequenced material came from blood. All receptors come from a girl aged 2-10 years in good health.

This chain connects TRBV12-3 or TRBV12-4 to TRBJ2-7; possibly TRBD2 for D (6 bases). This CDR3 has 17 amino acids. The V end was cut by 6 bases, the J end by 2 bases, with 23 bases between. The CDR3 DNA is TGTGCCAGCAGCGACATGGTAGCGGATGAGGGGCCCTACGAGCAGTACTTC. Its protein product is CASSDMVADEGPYEQYF.

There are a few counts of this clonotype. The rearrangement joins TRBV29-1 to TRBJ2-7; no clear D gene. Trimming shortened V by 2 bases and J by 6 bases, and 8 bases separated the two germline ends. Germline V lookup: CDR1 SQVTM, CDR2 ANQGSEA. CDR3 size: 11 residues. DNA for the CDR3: TGCAGCGTTGAAAAACAAGCCGAGCAGTACTTC. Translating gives CSVEKQAEQYF.

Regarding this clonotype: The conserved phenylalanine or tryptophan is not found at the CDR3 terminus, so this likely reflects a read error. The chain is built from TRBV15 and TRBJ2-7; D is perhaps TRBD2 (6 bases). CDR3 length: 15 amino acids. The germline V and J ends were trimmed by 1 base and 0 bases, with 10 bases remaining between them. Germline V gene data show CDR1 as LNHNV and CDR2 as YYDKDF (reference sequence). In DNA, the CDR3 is TGTGCCACCAGCAGAGGTGGGACTCTCTCCTACGAGCAGTACTCC. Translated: CATSRGGTLSYEQYS.

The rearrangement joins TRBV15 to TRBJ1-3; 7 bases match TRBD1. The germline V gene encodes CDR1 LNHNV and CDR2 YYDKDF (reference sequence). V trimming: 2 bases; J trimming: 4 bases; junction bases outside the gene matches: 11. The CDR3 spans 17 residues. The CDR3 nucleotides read TGTGCCACCAGCAGATTACGCCTCCAGGGGGTGGGAAACACCATATATTTT. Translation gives CATSRLRLQGVGNTIYF. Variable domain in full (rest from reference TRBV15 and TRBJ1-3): DAMVIQNPRYQVTQFGKPVTLSCSQTLNHNVMYWYQQKSSQAPKLLFHYYDKDFNNEADTPDNFQSRRPNTSFCFLDIRSPGLGDTAMYLCATSRLRLQGVGNTIYFGEGSWLTVV.

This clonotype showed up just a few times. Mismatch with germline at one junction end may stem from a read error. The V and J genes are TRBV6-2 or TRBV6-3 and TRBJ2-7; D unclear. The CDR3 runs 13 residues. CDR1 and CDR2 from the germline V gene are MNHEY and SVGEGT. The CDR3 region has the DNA TGTGCGAGCACTCTTGTAGATTCCTACGAGCAGTACTTC. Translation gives CASTLVDSYEQYF.

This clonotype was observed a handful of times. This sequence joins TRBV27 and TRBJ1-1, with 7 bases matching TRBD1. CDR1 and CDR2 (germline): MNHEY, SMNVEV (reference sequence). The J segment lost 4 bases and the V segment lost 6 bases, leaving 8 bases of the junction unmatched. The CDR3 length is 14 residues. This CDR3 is CASSLRQGRTEAFF. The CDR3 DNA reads TGTGCCAGCAGCCTCAGACAGGGACGCACTGAAGCTTTCTTT.

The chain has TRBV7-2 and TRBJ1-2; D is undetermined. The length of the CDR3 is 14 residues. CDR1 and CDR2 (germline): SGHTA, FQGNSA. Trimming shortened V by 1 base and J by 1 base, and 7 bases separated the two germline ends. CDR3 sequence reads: CASSLEYINYGYTF. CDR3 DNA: TGTGCCAGCAGCTTAGAGTACATTAACTATGGCTACACCTTC. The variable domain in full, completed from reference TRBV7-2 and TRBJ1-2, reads GAGVSQSPSNKVTEKGKDVELRCDPISGHTALYWYRQSLGQGLEFLIYFQGNSAPDKSGLPSDRFSAERTGGSVSTLTIQRTQQEDSAVYLCASSLEYINYGYTFGSGTRLTVV.

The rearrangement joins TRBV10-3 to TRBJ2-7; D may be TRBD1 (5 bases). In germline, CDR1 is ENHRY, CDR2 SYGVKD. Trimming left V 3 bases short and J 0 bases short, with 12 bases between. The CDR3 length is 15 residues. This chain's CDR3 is CAISDHRTISYEQYF. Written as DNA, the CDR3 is TGTGCCATCAGTGACCACCGGACAATCTCCTACGAGCAGTACTTC.

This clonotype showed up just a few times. CDR3 loop: CSVRDGSSYEQYF. In DNA, the CDR3 is TGCAGCGTCAGGGACGGCAGCTCCTACGAGCAGTACTTC. The chain uses TRBV29-1 and TRBJ2-7; possibly TRBD1 or TRBD2 for D (5 bases each). Trimming removed 6 bases from V and 0 bases from J, with 12 bases in between. There are 13 residues in the CDR3. Looked up from germline, CDR1 is SQVTM and CDR2 is ANQGSEA.

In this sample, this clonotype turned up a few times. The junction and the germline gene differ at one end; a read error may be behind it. The CDR3 loop is CSASGGGSLNERFF. The CDR3 coding sequence is TGCAGTGCTAGTGGGGGTGGTAGTTTGAATGAGCGGTTCTTC. The V gene is TRBV20-1, the J gene TRBJ2-1; D may match TRBD1 or TRBD2 (5 bases each). Germline V gives CDR1 DFQATT, CDR2 SNEGSKA (reference sequence). The CDR3 sequence is 14 residues long.

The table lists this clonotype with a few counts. For the CDR3, the DNA is TGTGCCAGCAGCTCTCCTGGGGCCGGGACAGCGATGAACACTGAAGCTTTCTTT. Its translation is CASSSPGAGTAMNTEAFF. This sequence joins TRBV7-2 and TRBJ1-1, with 7 bases matching TRBD1. Per the germline V gene, CDR1 is SGHTA and CDR2 is FQGNSA. V shed 4 bases and J 0 bases; nucleotides not matched to a gene: 14. This CDR3 is 18 amino acids long.

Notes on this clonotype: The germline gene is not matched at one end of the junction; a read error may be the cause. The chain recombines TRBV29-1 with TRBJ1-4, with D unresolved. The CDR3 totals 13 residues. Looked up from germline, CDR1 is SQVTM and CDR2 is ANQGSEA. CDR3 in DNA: TGCAGCGCTCGACATGCAACTAATGAAAGACTGTTTTTT. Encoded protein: CSARHATNERLFF.

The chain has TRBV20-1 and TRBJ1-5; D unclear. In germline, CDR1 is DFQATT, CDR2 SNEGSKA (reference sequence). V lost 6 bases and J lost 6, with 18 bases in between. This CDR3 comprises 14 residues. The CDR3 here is CSALRRGKGQPQHF. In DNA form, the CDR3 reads TGCAGTGCCCTCCGACGCGGGAAGGGTCAGCCCCAGCATTTT.

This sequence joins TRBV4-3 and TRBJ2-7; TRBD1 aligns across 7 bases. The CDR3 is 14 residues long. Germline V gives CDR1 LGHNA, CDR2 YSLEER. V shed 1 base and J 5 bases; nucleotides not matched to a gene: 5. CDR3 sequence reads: CASSQGQGRHEQYF. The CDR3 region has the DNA TGCGCCAGCAGCCAAGGACAGGGACGCCACGAGCAGTACTTC.

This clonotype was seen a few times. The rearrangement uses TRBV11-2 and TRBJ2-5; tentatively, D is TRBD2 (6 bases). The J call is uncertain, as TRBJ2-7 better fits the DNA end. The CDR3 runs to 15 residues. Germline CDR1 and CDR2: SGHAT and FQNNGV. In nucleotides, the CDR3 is TGTGCCAGCAGCTTAGTGATGGCGGGAAGCTACGAGCAGTACTTC. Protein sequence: CASSLVMAGSYEQYF.